This passage covers 27 T cell receptor beta chains from one sample sequenced in a study of blood T cell repertoires in COVID-19. Using immunoSEQ multiplex PCR, the repertoire was profiled, and TCRdb retains in-frame clones only, with some absent. The sample holds about 100,000 clones, 85% seen once. The sample consisted of peripheral blood. The origin of the receptors is a woman in her seventies with active or convalescent COVID-19.

This clone was seen a single time. The chain uses TRBV28 and TRBJ2-3, with a weak D call TRBD2 (7 bases). The V end lost 6 bases, the J end lost 2 bases, and 15 bases lay between the germline ends. Germline V gene data show CDR1 as MDHEN and CDR2 as SYDVKM. The CDR3 has 15 residues. Written as DNA, the CDR3 is TGTGCCAGCAGCCGGGGGGCGGGTTCCACAGATACGCAGTATTTT. As protein: CASSRGAGSTDTQYF.

J is TRBJ2-7 and V is TRBV20-1, with unresolved D. From germline, CDR1 is DFQATT and CDR2 SNEGSKA (reference sequence). V dropped 3 bases and J dropped 0 bases, with 9 bases sitting between them. This CDR3 spans 13 amino acids. The chain's CDR3 is CSASDVLSYEQYF. CDR3 DNA sequence: TGCAGTGCTAGTGACGTCCTCTCCTACGAGCAGTACTTC.

This clone was detected a few times. Within the sample, other DNA sequences also encode this same CDR3. The chain couples TRBV11-3 to TRBJ2-3; D is unclear. The ends were cut back, 5 bases at V and 0 bases at J, with 9 bases in the middle. The V gene's germline CDR1 is SGHNT and CDR2 YENEEA. The CDR3 loop spans 14 amino acids. CDR3 loop: CASSLTTSTDTQYF. CDR3 bases: TGTGCCAGCAGCCTCACGACTAGCACAGATACGCAGTATTTT.

The chain is built from TRBV6-5 and TRBJ1-1, with D perhaps TRBD1 (5 bases). The germline V and J ends were trimmed by 6 bases and 4 bases, with 15 bases remaining between them. In germline, CDR1 is MNHEY, CDR2 SVGAGI. The CDR3 contains 14 residues. The CDR3 coding sequence is TGTGCCAGCAGGGAGGGGTTGTTATTCACTGAAGCTTTCTTT. Encoded protein: CASREGLLFTEAFF.

This clone was seen more than once but under ten times. The rearrangement uses TRBV18 and TRBJ2-6; possibly TRBD1 for D (5 bases). CDR3 length: 19 amino acids. CDR1 and CDR2 (germline): KGHSH, LQKENI. Trimming removed 0 bases at V and 0 bases at J, with 15 bases between. This CDR3 reads CASSPPSAGIRSGANVLTF. CDR3 bases: TGTGCCAGCTCACCACCGTCTGCAGGGATACGCTCTGGGGCCAACGTCCTGACTTTC.

The chain links TRBV12-3 or TRBV12-4 to TRBJ2-7; 8 bases agree with TRBD1. V was clipped by 5 bases and J by 2 bases; unmatched bases: 2. The CDR3 sequence is 13 residues long. This CDR3 is CASSKDRAYEQYF. In DNA form, the CDR3 reads TGTGCCAGCAGTAAGGACAGGGCCTACGAGCAGTACTTC.

CDR3 sequence (DNA): TGTGCCTCAGACAGGGGGGCCCCCTACGAGCAGTACTTC. This sequence encodes CASDRGAPYEQYF. The genes are TRBV28 and TRBJ2-7; TRBD1 matches at 9 bases. This CDR3 has 13 residues. Germline values: CDR1 MDHEN, CDR2 SYDVKM. V lost 11 bases, J lost 2 bases, and 7 bases stayed unmatched.

The gene calls are TRBV6-2 or TRBV6-3 and TRBJ2-7; D may be TRBD1 (5 bases). V was cut by 4 bases and J by 3 bases, with 13 bases left in between. This CDR3 contains 14 residues. The V gene's germline CDR1 is MNHEY and CDR2 SVGEGT. The chain's CDR3 is CASSSIGAGYEQYF. The DNA of the CDR3 is TGTGCCAGCAGTTCCATTGGGGCCGGCTACGAGCAGTACTTC.

V gene TRBV19 combines with J gene TRBJ1-2, with D possibly TRBD1 on 6 matching bases. The germline gives CDR1 LNHDA, CDR2 SQIVND (reference sequence). The CDR3 runs 12 residues. Trimming left V 7 bases short and J 2 bases short, with 8 bases between. The CDR3 coding sequence is TGTGCCAGTAAGGGGGAAAACTATGGCTACACCTTC. It translates to CASKGENYGYTF.

Only a few counts were recorded for this clone. The chain joins TRBV13 to TRBJ2-3; TRBD1 aligns across 7 bases. Germline assignment: CDR1 PRHDT and CDR2 FYEKMQ (reference sequence). The CDR3 is made up of 15 amino acids. With V trimmed by 5 bases and J by 6 bases, 11 bases remained unmatched. This CDR3 is CASSQPKGAGDTQYF. For the CDR3, the DNA is TGTGCCAGCAGCCAACCGAAGGGGGCCGGCGATACGCAGTATTTT.

This chain joins TRBV19 and TRBJ2-2; possibly TRBD1 for D (5 bases). Germline V gene data show CDR1 as LNHDA and CDR2 as SQIVND (reference sequence). This CDR3 has 14 amino acids. V was pared by 2 bases and J by 7 bases, with 11 bases between. This CDR3 is CASSIRGAGGELFF. The DNA for the CDR3 is TGTGCCAGTAGTATAAGGGGCGCCGGCGGGGAGCTGTTTTTT.

The chain employs TRBV4-3 and TRBJ2-3, with 12 bases fitting TRBD2. Trimming took 1 base from V and 5 from J; bases not matched to a gene: 4. CDR1 LGHNA and CDR2 YSLEER come from the germline V gene. The CDR3 extends over 16 amino acids. The CDR3 nucleotides are TGCGCCAGCAGCCAAGTCGGGACTAGCGGGTTAGATACGCAGTATTTT. As protein: CASSQVGTSGLDTQYF.

This clone was picked up one time. CDR3 nucleotides: TGTGCCAGAGGAGGGTGCCCCAAGCAGTACTTC. This encodes CARGGCPKQYF. The V and J genes are TRBV5-3 and TRBJ2-7, with D possibly being TRBD2 (6 bases). TRBV5-3 carries the ORF label, with uncertain function. The V gene lost 7 bases and the J gene lost 8 bases, with 13 bases spanning the gap. The CDR3 extends over 11 amino acids.

V usage is TRBV7-2 and J usage is TRBJ1-2, with D perhaps TRBD1 (5 bases). The germline gives CDR1 SGHTA, CDR2 FQGNSA. The CDR3 has 15 residues. With 3 bases removed from V and 5 bases from J, the gap between germline ends came to 16 bases. CDR3 amino acids: CASSLSAGTVYGYTF. The CDR3 DNA reads as TGTGCCAGCAGCTTGTCGGCAGGGACTGTATATGGCTACACCTTC.

The V and J genes are TRBV5-5 and TRBJ2-1; TRBD2 aligns across 7 bases. V dropped 4 bases and J dropped 0; count of bases not matched to a gene: 4. CDR1 and CDR2 (germline): SGHKS, YYEKEE (reference sequence). The CDR3 has 15 amino acids. The CDR3 reads CASSLAVLSYNEQFF. The CDR3 nucleotides read TGTGCCAGCAGCCTAGCGGTGCTCTCCTACAATGAGCAGTTCTTC.

The chain links TRBV6-5 to TRBJ1-1, with no clear D. The CDR3 loop spans 14 amino acids. Germline lookup yields CDR1 MNHEY and CDR2 SVGAGI. V lost 7 bases and J lost 0, with 12 bases in between. As DNA, the CDR3 is TGTGCCAGCATCTTCCAACTGATGAACACTGAAGCTTTCTTT. Protein sequence: CASIFQLMNTEAFF.

The chain links TRBV7-9 to TRBJ2-3; D is unresolved. Germline V gene data show CDR1 as SEHNR and CDR2 as FQNEAQ (reference sequence). The CDR3 totals 12 residues. The V gene lost 5 bases and the J gene lost 0 bases, with 3 bases spanning the gap. CDR3 loop: CASSQSTDTQYF. The CDR3 nucleotides are TGTGCCAGCAGCCAAAGCACAGATACGCAGTATTTT.

The chain joins TRBV18 to TRBJ1-3, with D uncertain. From germline, CDR1 is KGHSH and CDR2 LQKENI. Trimming left V 0 bases short and J 0 bases short, with 12 bases between. The CDR3 sequence is 17 residues long. The CDR3 spells CASSPPTGTASGNTIYF. In DNA form, the CDR3 reads TGTGCCAGCTCACCACCGACGGGAACGGCCTCTGGAAACACCATATATTTT.

This clone has only a few counts. The gene calls are TRBV7-2 and TRBJ2-7; 8 bases align to TRBD2. The CDR3 length is 17 residues. Germline values: CDR1 SGHTA, CDR2 FQGNSA. V trimming: 1 base; J trimming: 3 bases; junction bases outside the gene matches: 11. This CDR3 reads CASSLGFSGTLFYEQYF. CDR3 in DNA: TGTGCCAGCAGCTTAGGTTTTAGCGGGACGTTGTTCTACGAGCAGTACTTC.

This rearrangement joins TRBV6-5 to TRBJ2-3; D perhaps matches TRBD1 (5 bases). The CDR3 runs to 15 residues. The germline CDR1 and CDR2 sequences are MNHEY and SVGAGI. The ends were cut back, 6 bases at V and 2 bases at J, with 15 bases in the middle. The CDR3 loop reads CASSQKYRYTDTQYF. DNA for the CDR3: TGTGCCAGCAGCCAAAAGTACAGGTACACAGATACGCAGTATTTT.

The chain joins TRBV4-2 to TRBJ2-2, with 7 bases matching TRBD1. Germline CDR1 is LGHNA and CDR2 is YNFKEQ. This CDR3 is built from 16 residues. V lost 1 base, J lost 1 base, and 3 bases stayed unmatched. In DNA form, the CDR3 reads TGTGCCAGCAGCCAAGCAAGGGGGCAGAACACCGGGGAGCTGTTTTTT. Translated, it gives CASSQARGQNTGELFF.

The chain employs TRBV30 and TRBJ2-1; 8 bases line up with TRBD2. This CDR3 comprises 15 residues. Germline V gives CDR1 GTSNPN, CDR2 SVGIG (reference sequence). J lost 1 base, V lost 3 bases, and 5 bases had no gene match. The CDR3 nucleotides are TGTGCCTGGAGAGGAGGACTAGCTTCCTACAATGAGCAGTTCTTC. This encodes CAWRGGLASYNEQFF.

CDR3 sequence (DNA): TGTGCCAGCAGCCCACAATACGAGCAGTACTTC. Encoded protein: CASSPQYEQYF. The chain links TRBV7-8 to TRBJ2-7; D not resolved. The CDR3 runs 11 residues. Trimming took off 5 bases at V and 4 bases at J, with 6 bases between the two ends. The germline V gene encodes CDR1 SGHVS and CDR2 FQNEAQ.

The J gene is TRBJ1-2, the V gene TRBV6-1; 8 bases align to TRBD1. CDR1 is MNHNS, CDR2 SASEGT, per germline. The CDR3 is made up of 14 amino acids. Trimming at V came to 1 base and at J to 8 bases, leaving 6 bases not matched to a gene. The CDR3 nucleotides read TGTGCCAGCAGTGAAGTCGTGACAGGGGCCGGCTACACCTTC. Translation gives CASSEVVTGAGYTF.

The rearrangement joins TRBV28 to TRBJ2-1; TRBD1 might be the D (5 bases). Germline values: CDR1 MDHEN, CDR2 SYDVKM. This CDR3 is built from 14 residues. The germline V and J ends were trimmed by 8 bases and 4 bases, with 15 bases remaining between them. CDR3 in DNA: TGTGCCAGCGGAGTCAGGGCCAGGTACAATGAGCAGTTCTTC. Translated: CASGVRARYNEQFF. Filled out from reference TRBV28 and TRBJ2-1, the complete variable domain reads DVKVTQSSRYLVKRTGEKVFLECVQDMDHENMFWYRQDPGLGLRLIYFSYDVKMKEKGDIPEGYSVSREKKERFSLILESASTNQTSMYLCASGVRARYNEQFFGPGTRLTVL.

CDR3 in DNA: TGTGCCAGCACCCGACAGGGCGTCAATTCACCCCTCCACTTT. Translated, it gives CASTRQGVNSPLHF. The V and J genes are TRBV7-9 and TRBJ1-6, with TRBD1 matching over 7 bases. The CDR3 loop spans 14 amino acids. Losses at the gene ends were 7 bases for V and 7 bases for J; bases not matched to a gene: 7. Germline CDR1 is SEHNR and CDR2 is FQNEAQ (reference sequence).

The genes are TRBV28 and TRBJ1-2, with D perhaps TRBD1 (6 bases). This CDR3 spans 15 amino acids. Germline CDR1 is MDHEN and CDR2 is SYDVKM. Trimming took 2 bases from V and 8 from J, leaving 18 bases between them. The CDR3 region is CASSLDRSGVGGYTF. The CDR3 bases are TGTGCCAGCAGTTTAGACAGGAGTGGGGTTGGGGGCTACACCTTC.